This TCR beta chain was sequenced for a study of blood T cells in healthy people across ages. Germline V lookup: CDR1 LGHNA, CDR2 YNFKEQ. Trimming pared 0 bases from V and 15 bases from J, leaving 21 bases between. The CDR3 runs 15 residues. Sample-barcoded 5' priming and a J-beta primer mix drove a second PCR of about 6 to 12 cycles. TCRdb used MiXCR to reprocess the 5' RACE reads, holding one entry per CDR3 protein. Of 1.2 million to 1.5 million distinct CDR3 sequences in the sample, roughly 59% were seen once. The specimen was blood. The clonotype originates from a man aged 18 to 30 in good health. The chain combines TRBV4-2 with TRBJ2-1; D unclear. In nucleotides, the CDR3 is TGTGCCAGCAGCCAAGAAGGGTTTACCACCCAGGCTCCGTTCTTC. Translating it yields CASSQEGFTTQAPFF.